This T cell receptor beta chain derives from a study of cytomegalovirus exposure and HLA in healthy donors. Whole-study results and caveats: Certain sequence variants were highly shared and formed a cluster, and this cluster was likely a sequencing artifact. In a later analysis, an Asian-associated ancestry cluster reportedly showed fewer N-insertions than the approximately 610-donor mean. With high specificity and sensitivity, the classifier reportedly diagnosed cytomegalovirus status.

PCR employed 60 Vbeta and 13 Jbeta primers. In the source study's methods: Approximately 72 million unique TCR beta chains, roughly 11 million of them shared, were counted by a later analysis. Data came from immunoSEQ multiplex PCR; TCRdb stores just in-frame clones and leaves some out. V, J and clone size reflect that table, while D and trimming were determined from the DNA. Here the sample spans 45,000 to 65,000 clones, about 77% being singletons. CDR1 is ENHRY, CDR2 SYGVKD, per germline. Trimming pared 7 bases from V and 2 bases from J, leaving 9 bases between. The CDR3 is 13 residues long. With regard to this clone: Its antigen is not known.

Sequenced input: PBMCs. The rearrangement uses TRBV10-3 and TRBJ2-1, with a tentative D call TRBD1 (5 bases). This receptor was obtained from a middle-aged woman in good health and CMV-seropositive. The CDR3 coding sequence is TGTGCCATCACCACGACAGCCTACAATGAGCAGTTCTTC. This translates into CAITTTAYNEQFF.